This passage covers 17 T cell receptor beta chains from one sample sequenced in a study of technical replicates of blood from a few donors. Measured with immunoSEQ multiplex PCR; TCRdb has only the in-frame clones, and not every one. This sample has about 98,000 clones, with about 94% found just once. Material for sequencing was T cells isolated from PBMCs. The receptors come from a human donor in good health.

This chain links TRBV6-5 with TRBJ2-7, with D unclear. The CDR3 sequence is 14 residues long. V lost 0 bases to trimming and J lost 3 bases, with 9 bases between them. Germline values: CDR1 MNHEY, CDR2 SVGAGI. CDR3 region: CASSYSWQRYEQYF. CDR3 coding DNA: TGTGCCAGCAGTTACTCGTGGCAGCGCTACGAGCAGTACTTC.

The genes are TRBV5-1 and TRBJ2-3; TRBD2 matches at 9 bases. The CDR3 is 17 amino acids. Germline CDR1 SGHRS, CDR2 YFSETQ. With V trimmed by 6 bases and J by 6 bases, 17 bases remained unmatched. This CDR3 reads CASTSLGLAGELDTQYF. The CDR3 DNA reads as TGCGCCAGCACCTCCCTTGGATTAGCGGGAGAATTGGATACGCAGTATTTT.

This sequence joins TRBV7-9 and TRBJ2-2; possibly TRBD1 for D (5 bases). The CDR3 has 19 amino acids. The V end was cut by 5 bases, the J end by 4 bases, with 26 bases between. Per germline, CDR1 SEHNR and CDR2 FQNEAQ (reference sequence). The DNA for the CDR3 is TGTGCCAGCAGCCCTAAGGGTAGGGGAATCGCAGTCGGCACCGGGGAGCTGTTTTTT. It yields the protein CASSPKGRGIAVGTGELFF.

The CDR3 DNA sequence: TGTGCCAGCAGCTTAGCGGGTTTTGGCGAAAAACTGTTTTTT. Amino acid sequence: CASSLAGFGEKLFF. The chain couples TRBV13 to TRBJ1-4; D not certain. This CDR3 is 14 amino acids long. V lost 1 base and J 8 bases, leaving 11 bases between the germline ends. Germline V gives CDR1 PRHDT, CDR2 FYEKMQ (reference sequence).

The gene calls are TRBV29-1 and TRBJ2-2; 9 bases match TRBD2. This CDR3 is 15 amino acids long. Unmatched junction bases numbered 9, after V lost 4 bases and J lost 6 bases. Germline CDR1 is SQVTM and CDR2 is ANQGSEA. The CDR3 DNA reads as TGCAGCGTTGGGGATAGCGGGAGAGGAGCCGGGGAGCTGTTTTTT. Its translation: CSVGDSGRGAGELFF.

The genes are TRBV6-4 and TRBJ2-2; 8 nucleotides align to TRBD2. The V and J ends lost 0 bases and 1 base, in that order; junction bases with no gene match: 7. Germline-derived CDR1 and CDR2 are MRHNA and SNTAGT. The CDR3 length is 18 residues. CDR3 in amino acids: CASSDSTSGNQNTGELFF. The CDR3 DNA reads TGTGCCAGCAGTGACTCTACTAGCGGTAACCAGAACACCGGGGAGCTGTTTTTT.

The V and J genes are TRBV7-9 and TRBJ1-1, with 7 bases lining up with TRBD1. V lost 4 bases to trimming and J lost 2 bases; unmatched junction nucleotides: 10. The germline CDR1 and CDR2 sequences are SEHNR and FQNEAQ (reference sequence). The CDR3 extends over 16 amino acids. For the CDR3, the DNA is TGTGCCAGCAGCTACCCCCGGGACAGTAGAAACACTGAAGCTTTCTTT. It yields the protein CASSYPRDSRNTEAFF.

This chain links TRBV27 with TRBJ1-2; TRBD1 aligns across 9 bases. Per the germline V gene, CDR1 is MNHEY and CDR2 is SMNVEV (reference sequence). This CDR3 region has 12 residues. The V gene end was trimmed by 5 bases and the J gene end by 11 bases; junction bases not matched to a gene: 6. In nucleotides, the CDR3 is TGTGCCAGCAGTGGGGACAGGGCGAGGTACACCTTC. Its translation: CASSGDRARYTF.

The chain is built from TRBV7-9 and TRBJ1-6; 7 bases map to TRBD1. The CDR3 is made up of 18 amino acids. Germline V gene data show CDR1 as SEHNR and CDR2 as FQNEAQ (reference sequence). With 5 bases clipped from V and 7 bases from J, the junction kept 17 bases outside the gene matches. CDR3 sequence reads: CASSASGRRDSQNSPLHF. In DNA form, the CDR3 reads TGTGCCAGCAGCGCTAGCGGGCGGAGGGACAGTCAAAATTCACCCCTCCACTTT.

The chain has TRBV6-1 and TRBJ1-3, with D tentatively TRBD1 (6 bases). The ends were cut back, 3 bases at V and 2 bases at J, with 11 bases in the middle. The CDR3 sequence is 15 residues long. CDR1 MNHNS and CDR2 SASEGT come from the germline V gene. The CDR3 region has the DNA TGTGCCAGCAGTGACATACAGGGTGCTGGAAACACCATATATTTT. It encodes CASSDIQGAGNTIYF.

V and J are TRBV5-4 and TRBJ1-1, with a weak D call TRBD1 (6 bases). The CDR3 sequence is 13 residues long. Trimming took 4 bases from V and 1 from J, leaving 8 bases between them. Germline V CDR1 and CDR2: SGHNT, YYREEE (reference sequence). The CDR3 loop reads CASSVDRNTEAFF. CDR3 sequence (DNA): TGTGCCAGCAGCGTGGACAGGAACACTGAAGCTTTCTTT.

This chain uses TRBV27 with TRBJ2-7, with D possibly TRBD2 on 5 matching bases. Trimming removed 11 bases from V and 6 bases from J, with 29 bases in between. The CDR3 spans 16 residues. Per germline, CDR1 MNHEY and CDR2 SMNVEV (reference sequence). This CDR3 reads CAQKFTRELFSGEQYF. CDR3 nucleotides: TGTGCCCAAAAATTCACGAGGGAGTTATTCTCGGGCGAGCAGTACTTC.

The CDR3 is CASRSSGAAQETQYF. The CDR3 DNA follows: TGCGCCAGCAGGTCATCAGGGGCAGCCCAAGAGACCCAGTACTTC. The V and J genes are TRBV5-1 and TRBJ2-5; a weak D match, TRBD1 (6 bases). The germline V gene encodes CDR1 SGHRS and CDR2 YFSETQ. V was clipped by 5 bases and J by 1 base, with 15 bases between them. CDR3 length equals 15 residues.

This clone showed up just once. Here the CDR3 DNA reads TGTGCCAGCAGCTTGGCCGTAAGCACAGATACGCAGTATTTT. It translates to CASSLAVSTDTQYF. The gene calls are TRBV5-6 and TRBJ2-3; D not resolved. Looked up from germline, CDR1 is SGHDT and CDR2 is YYEEEE. V lost 0 bases and J lost 0, with 5 bases in between. The CDR3 totals 14 residues.

V is TRBV27 and J is TRBJ2-2; 11 bases agree with TRBD2. The germline CDR1 and CDR2 sequences are MNHEY and SMNVEV (reference sequence). V shed 6 bases and J 7 bases; nucleotides not matched to a gene: 4. The CDR3 sequence is 14 residues long. CDR3 nucleotides: TGTGCCAGCAGCACTAGCGGGAGTATCGGGGAGCTGTTTTTT. Encoded protein: CASSTSGSIGELFF.

The chain uses TRBV11-3 and TRBJ2-1; 13 positions match TRBD2. Per the germline V gene, CDR1 is SGHNT and CDR2 is YENEEA. The junction had 8 bases not matched to a gene; V was cut back by 2 bases and J by 4 bases. This CDR3 is 18 amino acids long. For the CDR3, the DNA is TGTGCCAGCAGCTTAACCCTGACTAGCGGGGGGTCTTACAATGAGCAGTTCTTC. It codes for CASSLTLTSGGSYNEQFF.

The chain recombines TRBV19 with TRBJ2-7; 9 bases line up with TRBD1. The CDR3 extends over 13 amino acids. The V gene's germline CDR1 is LNHDA and CDR2 SQIVND (reference sequence). V lost 5 bases and J lost 4; bases outside the gene matches: 3. The DNA of the CDR3 is TGTGCCAGTAGTTGGGGACAGGGATACGAGCAGTACTTC. Amino acids: CASSWGQGYEQYF.